Sequencing of this T cell receptor (beta chain) was carried out in a study of cytomegalovirus exposure and HLA in healthy donors. Clones were sequenced by immunoSEQ multiplex PCR, and TCRdb holds only the in-frame ones, with some missing. Among some 90,000 clones listed, 96% were seen once. Germline V gene sequence: CDR1 SQVTM, CDR2 ANQGSEA. J was trimmed by 3 bases and V by 1 base; bases with no gene match: 3. This CDR3 region has 14 residues. The source material was PBMCs. The chain has TRBV29-1 and TRBJ1-2; 9 bases fit TRBD1. The receptor was isolated from a man aged 18 to 30 in good health and CMV-seronegative. The CDR3 protein is CSVEARDRDYGYTF. The CDR3 nucleotides read TGCAGCGTTGAAGCCCGGGACAGGGACTATGGCTACACCTTC.